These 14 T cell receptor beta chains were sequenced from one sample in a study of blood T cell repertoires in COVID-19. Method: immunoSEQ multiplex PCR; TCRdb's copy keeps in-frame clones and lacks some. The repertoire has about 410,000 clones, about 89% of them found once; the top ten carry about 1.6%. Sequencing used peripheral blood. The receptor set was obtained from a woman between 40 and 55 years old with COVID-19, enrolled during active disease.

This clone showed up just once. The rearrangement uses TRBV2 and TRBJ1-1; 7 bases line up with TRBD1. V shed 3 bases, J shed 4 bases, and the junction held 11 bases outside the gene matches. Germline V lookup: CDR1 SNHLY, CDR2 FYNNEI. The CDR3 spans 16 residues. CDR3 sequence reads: CASSERLGGAGTEAFF. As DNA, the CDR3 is TGTGCCAGCAGTGAGAGGTTAGGGGGCGCGGGCACTGAAGCTTTCTTT. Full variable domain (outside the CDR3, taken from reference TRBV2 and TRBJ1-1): EPEVTQTPSHQVTQMGQEVILRCVPISNHLYFYWYRQILGQKVEFLVSFYNNEISEKSEIFDDQFSVERPDGSNFTLKIRSTKLEDSAMYFCASSERLGGAGTEAFFGQGTRLTVV.

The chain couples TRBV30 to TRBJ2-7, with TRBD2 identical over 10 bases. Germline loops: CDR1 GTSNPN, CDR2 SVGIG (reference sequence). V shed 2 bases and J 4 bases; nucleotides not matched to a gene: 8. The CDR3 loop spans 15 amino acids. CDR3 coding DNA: TGTGCCTGGAGTTGGGCTAGCGGGAGCATTTACGAGCAGTACTTC. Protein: CAWSWASGSIYEQYF.

CDR3 bases: TGTGCCAGCTCACCGACAGACAACTACGAGCAGTACTTC. Amino acids: CASSPTDNYEQYF. This chain joins TRBV18 and TRBJ2-7, with a weak D call TRBD1 (5 bases). V dropped 3 bases and J dropped 3 bases, with 9 bases sitting between them. Germline loops: CDR1 KGHSH, CDR2 LQKENI. This CDR3 has 13 amino acids. The full variable domain, rest sourced from reference TRBV18 and TRBJ2-7, is NAGVMQNPRHLVRRRGQEARLRCSPMKGHSHVYWYRQLPEEGLKFMVYLQKENIIDESGMPKERFSAEFPKEGPSILRIQQVVRGDSAAYFCASSPTDNYEQYFGPGTRLTVT.

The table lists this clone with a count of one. The CDR3 bases are TGTGCCAGCAGCTTCCTGACTAGAGACATGGAGACCCAGTACTTC. Translation: CASSFLTRDMETQYF. The chain is built from TRBV7-2 and TRBJ2-5; D is possibly TRBD2 (6 bases). Germline V CDR1 and CDR2: SGHTA, FQGNSA. This CDR3 is 15 amino acids long. V shed 3 bases and J shed 5 bases, with 16 bases lying between them. The full variable domain, in which reference TRBV7-2 and TRBJ2-5 provide the parts outside the CDR3, is GAGVSQSPSNKVTEKGKDVELRCDPISGHTALYWYRQSLGQGLEFLIYFQGNSAPDKSGLPSDRFSAERTGGSVSTLTIQRTQQEDSAVYLCASSFLTRDMETQYFGPGTRLLVL.

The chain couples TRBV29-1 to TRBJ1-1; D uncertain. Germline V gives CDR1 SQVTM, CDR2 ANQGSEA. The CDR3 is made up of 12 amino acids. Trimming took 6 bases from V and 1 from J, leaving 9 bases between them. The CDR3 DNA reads TGCAGCGTAATTAGAAAGAACACTGAAGCTTTCTTT. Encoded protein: CSVIRKNTEAFF.

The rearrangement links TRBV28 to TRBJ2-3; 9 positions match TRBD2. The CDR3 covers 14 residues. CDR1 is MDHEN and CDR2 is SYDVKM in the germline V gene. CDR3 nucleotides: TGTGCAGCAGAGCGGGAGGCCGTCACAGATACGCAGTATTTT. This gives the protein CAAEREAVTDTQYF.

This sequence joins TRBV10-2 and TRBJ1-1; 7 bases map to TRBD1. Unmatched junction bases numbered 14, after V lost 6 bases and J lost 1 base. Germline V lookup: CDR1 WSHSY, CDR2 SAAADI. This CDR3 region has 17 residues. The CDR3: CASRKWGPGGKNTEAFF. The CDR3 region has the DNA TGCGCCAGCAGGAAGTGGGGGCCAGGGGGGAAGAACACTGAAGCTTTCTTT.

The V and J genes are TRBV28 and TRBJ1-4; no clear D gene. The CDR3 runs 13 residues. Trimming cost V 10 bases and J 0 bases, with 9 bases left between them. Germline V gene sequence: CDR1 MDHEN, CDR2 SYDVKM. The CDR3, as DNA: TGTGCCACCCTGTTTTCAACTAATGAAAAACTGTTTTTT. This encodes CATLFSTNEKLFF.

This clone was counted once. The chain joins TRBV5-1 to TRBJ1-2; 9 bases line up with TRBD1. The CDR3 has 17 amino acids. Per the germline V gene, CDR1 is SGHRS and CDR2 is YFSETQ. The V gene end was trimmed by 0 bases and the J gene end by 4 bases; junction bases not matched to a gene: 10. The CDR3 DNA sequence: TGCGCCAGCAGCTTGGAGTCTGGGACAGGGTTCATCTATGGCTACACCTTC. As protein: CASSLESGTGFIYGYTF.

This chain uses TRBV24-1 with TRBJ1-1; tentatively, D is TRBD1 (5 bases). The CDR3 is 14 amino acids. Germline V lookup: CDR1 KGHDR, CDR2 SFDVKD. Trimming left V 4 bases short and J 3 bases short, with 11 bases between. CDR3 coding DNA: TGTGCCACCAGTGACTCAGGGTTGGACACTGAAGCTTTCTTT. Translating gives CATSDSGLDTEAFF.

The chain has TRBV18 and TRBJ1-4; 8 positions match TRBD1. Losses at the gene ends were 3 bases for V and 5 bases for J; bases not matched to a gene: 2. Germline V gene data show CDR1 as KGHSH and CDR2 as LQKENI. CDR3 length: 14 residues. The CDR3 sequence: CASSPDRENEKLFF. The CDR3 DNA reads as TGTGCCAGCTCACCGGACAGGGAGAATGAAAAACTGTTTTTT.

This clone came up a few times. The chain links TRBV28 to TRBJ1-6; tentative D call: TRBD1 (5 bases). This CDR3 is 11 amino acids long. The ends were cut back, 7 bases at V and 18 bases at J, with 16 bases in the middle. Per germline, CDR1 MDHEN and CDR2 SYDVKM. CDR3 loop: CASTTGSISHF. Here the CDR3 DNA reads TGTGCCAGCACAACAGGATCTATATCCCACTTT.

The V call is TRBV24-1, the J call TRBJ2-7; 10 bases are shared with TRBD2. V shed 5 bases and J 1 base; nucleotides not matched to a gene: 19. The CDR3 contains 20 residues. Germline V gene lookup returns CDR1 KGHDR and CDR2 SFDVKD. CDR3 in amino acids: CATSGLPGLANSVRSYEQYF. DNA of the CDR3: TGTGCCACCAGTGGCTTACCGGGACTAGCGAATTCTGTAAGGTCCTACGAGCAGTACTTC.

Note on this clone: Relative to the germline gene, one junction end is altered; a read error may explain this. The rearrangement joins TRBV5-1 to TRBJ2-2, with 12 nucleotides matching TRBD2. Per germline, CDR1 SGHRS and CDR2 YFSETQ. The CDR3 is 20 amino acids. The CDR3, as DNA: TGCGCCAGCAGTTTGGGGACAGGGGAGACTAGCGGGAGTCTTACCGGGGAGCTGTTTTTT. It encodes CASSLGTGETSGSLTGELFF.